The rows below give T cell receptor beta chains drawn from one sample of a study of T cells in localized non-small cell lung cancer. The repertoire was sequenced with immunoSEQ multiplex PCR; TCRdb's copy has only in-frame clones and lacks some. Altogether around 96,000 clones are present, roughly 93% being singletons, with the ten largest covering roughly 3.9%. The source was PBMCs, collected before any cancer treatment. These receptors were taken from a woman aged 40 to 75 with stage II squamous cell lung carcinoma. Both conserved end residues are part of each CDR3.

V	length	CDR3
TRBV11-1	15	CASSLGMVGYNEQFF
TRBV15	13	CATSREYRTTGYF
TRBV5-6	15	CASSLAATLRVTQYF
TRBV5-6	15	CASSFSGGYNSPLHF
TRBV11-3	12	CASSSTPDTQYF
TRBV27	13	CASSKTIGLEQYF
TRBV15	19	CATSRDRHTALSNTGELFF
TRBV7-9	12	CASSSRAYTIYF
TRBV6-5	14	CASSLSRITDTQYF
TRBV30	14	CAWTSGGADTEAFF
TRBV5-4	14	CASSSFRDSLKAFF
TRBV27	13	CASSLLTGSEAFF
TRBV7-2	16	CASSLQAAGSKETQYF
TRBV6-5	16	CASRYSPTSGAGEQFF
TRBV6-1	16	CASSATSGGTTGTQYF
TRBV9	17	CASSAHHVAGLLNGYTF
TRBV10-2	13	CASSESGNYGYTF
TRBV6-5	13	CASSYGATGELFF
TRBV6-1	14	CASSEVGKRPEAFF
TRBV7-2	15	CASSLGAGANQPQHF
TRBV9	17	CASSKLRQGHLYNEQFF
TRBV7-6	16	CASSLLSSASTDTQYF
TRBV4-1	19	CASSQPTGGLSQRDEKLFF
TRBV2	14	CASSEYIQGEKLFF